Following are 27 T cell receptor beta chains from one sample sequenced in a study of Graves' ophthalmopathy and Graves' hyperthyroidism. RNA served as the template for amplifying TCR beta CDR3 regions. HTBI primers were employed in first-round RT-PCR, then a second-round multiplex PCR followed. From the multiplex PCR reads, TCRdb called clonotypes with MiXCR, one entry per CDR3 protein. The sample holds about 1.1 million distinct CDR3 sequences, roughly two fifths seen once. The material sequenced was peripheral blood or thyroid tissue (not recorded which). These TCRs come from an adult man with Graves' hyperthyroidism.

This clonotype was seen many times. The V gene is TRBV19, the J gene TRBJ1-5; TRBD1 is a possible D gene (6 bases). Looked up from germline, CDR1 is LNHDA and CDR2 is SQIVND (reference sequence). The V and J ends lost 4 bases and 0 bases respectively, with 10 bases between them. This CDR3 comprises 15 residues. Written as DNA, the CDR3 is TGTGCCAGTAGTAGGACAGAATATAGCAATCAGCCCCAGCATTTT. This encodes CASSRTEYSNQPQHF.

CDR3 bases: TGTGCCAGCAGCCCTTTACGAGCCATCGGGACAGGGGAAGTCGAGCAGTACTTC. Translation gives CASSPLRAIGTGEVEQYF. The V call is TRBV25-1, the J call TRBJ2-7, with 10 bases matching TRBD1. This CDR3 contains 18 residues. Per germline, CDR1 MGHDK and CDR2 SYGVNS. The ends lost 6 bases at V and 6 bases at J; junction bases unmatched: 20.

This CDR3 reads CASSYVEGGRIYGYTF. The DNA for the CDR3 is TGTGCCAGCAGTTATGTTGAGGGGGGGCGCATCTATGGCTACACCTTC. V gene TRBV6-5 combines with J gene TRBJ1-2, with TRBD1 as a possible D gene (6 bases). The CDR3 is 16 amino acids. Germline CDR1 is MNHEY and CDR2 is SVGAGI. V dropped 3 bases and J dropped 4 bases, with 18 bases sitting between them.

This clonotype was seen a few times. The chain joins TRBV7-9 to TRBJ1-2; TRBD1 agrees at 7 bases. V gave up 5 bases and J gave up 2 bases; unmatched junction bases: 8. The CDR3 extends over 15 amino acids. Germline CDR1 is SEHNR and CDR2 is FQNEAQ (reference sequence). CDR3 residues: CASSPAADRNYGYTF. The CDR3 nucleotides read TGTGCCAGCAGCCCGGCGGCGGACAGGAACTATGGCTACACCTTC.

Many counts were recorded for this clonotype. V is TRBV4-2 and J is TRBJ2-2; D gene unclear. CDR3 size: 14 residues. The germline V gene has CDR1 LGHNA and CDR2 YNFKEQ. Trimming left V 0 bases short and J 6 bases short, with 8 bases between. DNA for the CDR3: TGTGCCAGCAGCCAAGATGGGCCTTCCGGGGAGCTGTTTTTT. Translation: CASSQDGPSGELFF.

This clonotype was counted at least ten times. The chain couples TRBV19 to TRBJ1-2, with a weak D call TRBD1 (6 bases). There are 13 residues in the CDR3. V dropped 7 bases and J dropped 2 bases, with 11 bases sitting between them. The germline V gene encodes CDR1 LNHDA and CDR2 SQIVND (reference sequence). This CDR3 is CASTKGGNYGYTF. The CDR3 nucleotides read TGTGCCAGTACGAAGGGGGGGAACTATGGCTACACCTTC.

The rearrangement joins TRBV7-8 to TRBJ1-2, with 7 bases aligning to TRBD1. The CDR3 runs to 16 residues. V lost 5 bases and J lost 2; bases outside the gene matches: 11. Germline values: CDR1 SGHVS, CDR2 FQNEAQ. The CDR3: CASSPTRTGQNYGYTF. In DNA form, the CDR3 reads TGTGCCAGCAGCCCGACACGTACGGGACAGAACTATGGCTACACCTTC.

This clonotype was counted at least ten times. The chain uses TRBV7-2 and TRBJ1-2; no clear D. Germline CDR1 and CDR2: SGHTA and FQGNSA. V was pared by 5 bases and J by 6 bases, with 19 bases between. This CDR3 comprises 15 residues. For the CDR3, the DNA is TGTGCCAGCAGCCCCAGTCGCGGGGAGGTGAATGGCTACACCTTC. Protein product: CASSPSRGEVNGYTF.

The V and J genes are TRBV7-2 and TRBJ2-5; no definite D call. The CDR3 runs to 12 residues. Trimming cost V 3 bases and J 9 bases, with 11 bases left between them. Germline CDR1 reads SGHTA; CDR2 reads FQGNSA. CDR3 amino acids: CASSFPFLPQYF. CDR3 nucleotides: TGTGCCAGCAGCTTCCCCTTCTTGCCCCAGTACTTC.

In its sample, this clonotype was seen a few times. The J gene is TRBJ2-7, the V gene TRBV13, with TRBD1 matching over 9 bases. J was trimmed by 4 bases and V by 4 bases; bases with no gene match: 11. The CDR3 runs 16 residues. Germline loops: CDR1 PRHDT, CDR2 FYEKMQ (reference sequence). The CDR3 loop reads CASSSDRGDIIYEQYF. CDR3 nucleotides: TGTGCCAGCAGCTCAGACAGGGGGGATATAATTTACGAGCAGTACTTC. Using reference TRBV13 and TRBJ2-7 for the parts outside the CDR3, the full variable domain is AAGVIQSPRHLIKEKRETATLKCYPIPRHDTVYWYQQGPGQDPQFLISFYEKMQSDKGSIPDRFSAQQFSDYHSELNMSSLELGDSALYFCASSSDRGDIIYEQYFGPGTRLTVT.

About this clonotype itself: A much larger clone differs by one base, so this may be a read error. The chain carries TRBV12-3 or TRBV12-4 and TRBJ1-1; possibly TRBD1 for D (6 bases). CDR3 length: 16 residues. V was shortened by 7 bases and J by 0 bases, with 18 bases between the two germline ends. The CDR3 region has the DNA TGTGCCAGCATCCCTAGAACCACAGGGATGAACACTGAAGCTTTCTTT. Its translation: CASIPRTTGMNTEAFF.

With respect to this clonotype: A much larger clone sits a single nucleotide away, making a read error possible. The chain combines TRBV19 with TRBJ2-7; weak D call: TRBD1 (5 bases). Germline V gene data show CDR1 as LNHDA and CDR2 as SQIVND (reference sequence). The CDR3 length is 13 residues. Trimming removed 11 bases at V and 1 base at J, with 15 bases between. In DNA form, the CDR3 reads TGTGCCGGTGGGTTCCCAGGGTCCTACGAGCAGTACTTC. This encodes CAGGFPGSYEQYF. The whole variable domain, remainder taken from reference TRBV19 and TRBJ2-7, is DGGITQSPKYLFRKEGQNVTLSCEQNLNHDAMYWYRQDPGQGLRLIYYSQIVNDFQKGDIAEGYSVSREKKESFPLTVTSAQKNPTAFYLCAGGFPGSYEQYFGPGTRLTVT.

Ten or more counts support this clonotype. V usage is TRBV15 and J usage is TRBJ2-5; no reliable D call. Germline V gene sequence: CDR1 LNHNV, CDR2 YYDKDF (reference sequence). The CDR3 is 13 amino acids. The germline V and J ends were trimmed by 0 bases and 5 bases, with 7 bases remaining between them. The CDR3 DNA reads TGTGCCACCAGCAGAGAAGATTTGGAGACCCAGTACTTC. Translated, it gives CATSREDLETQYF.

This clonotype was seen many times. The chain couples TRBV29-1 to TRBJ1-2; D unresolved. V was cut by 3 bases and J by 5 bases, with 10 bases left in between. The CDR3 consists of 12 residues. Germline CDR1 SQVTM, CDR2 ANQGSEA. Here the CDR3 DNA reads TGCAGCGTTGAGCGGGTCCCGTATGGCTACACCTTC. This sequence encodes CSVERVPYGYTF. Variable domain in full (rest from reference TRBV29-1 and TRBJ1-2): SAVISQKPSRDICQRGTSLTIQCQVDSQVTMMFWYRQQPGQSLTLIATANQGSEATYESGFVIDKFPISRPNLTFSTLTVSNMSPEDSSIYLCSVERVPYGYTFGSGTRLTVV.

The chain is built from TRBV11-2 and TRBJ2-7, with 9 bases aligning to TRBD2. V shed 6 bases, J shed 3 bases, and the junction held 12 bases outside the gene matches. The V gene's germline CDR1 is SGHAT and CDR2 FQNNGV. The CDR3 has 16 residues. The CDR3 protein is CASRTILGTSFYEQYF. The CDR3, as DNA: TGTGCCAGCAGGACGATTCTCGGGACTAGCTTCTACGAGCAGTACTTC.

At least ten counts were recorded for this clonotype. J is TRBJ1-5 and V is TRBV6-6; D is perhaps TRBD1 (5 bases). CDR1 is MNHNY, CDR2 SVGAGI, per germline (reference sequence). The V gene lost 6 bases and the J gene lost 0 bases, with 12 bases spanning the gap. This CDR3 has 15 amino acids. In nucleotides, the CDR3 is TGTGCCAGCAGGGATGGGGGGTTTAGCAATCAGCCCCAGCATTTT. This codes for CASRDGGFSNQPQHF.

This clonotype was detected many times. The chain links TRBV20-1 to TRBJ1-5, with unresolved D. V was clipped by 1 base and J by 5 bases, with 18 bases between them. This CDR3 is built from 16 residues. Looked up from germline, CDR1 is DFQATT and CDR2 is SNEGSKA (reference sequence). CDR3 nucleotide sequence: TGCAGTGCTAGAGCCTTGGACCGGGCCGCGGATCAGCCCCAGCATTTT. Protein: CSARALDRAADQPQHF.

The sample holds many counts of this clonotype. This chain connects TRBV9 to TRBJ2-2; no firm D call. Germline V lookup: CDR1 SGDLS, CDR2 YYNGEE. The CDR3 extends over 12 amino acids. V lost 5 bases, J lost 6 bases, and 8 bases lay in between. The CDR3 loop reads CASRGLPGELFF. CDR3 DNA sequence: TGTGCCAGCAGGGGTCTTCCCGGGGAGCTGTTTTTT. The whole variable domain, filled in from reference TRBV9 and TRBJ2-2, reads DSGVTQTPKHLITATGQRVTLRCSPRSGDLSVYWYQQSLDQGLQFLIQYYNGEERAKGNILERFSAQQFPDLHSELNLSSLELGDSALYFCASRGLPGELFFGEGSRLTVL.

The rearrangement uses TRBV6-5 and TRBJ1-3; no clear D gene. This CDR3 spans 16 amino acids. V was clipped by 5 bases and J by 3 bases, with 17 bases between them. CDR1 MNHEY and CDR2 SVGAGI come from the germline V gene. The CDR3 sequence is CASSRDGSTLGNTIYF. The CDR3 nucleotides read TGTGCCAGCAGTCGCGACGGCTCGACGCTTGGAAACACCATATATTTT.

This clonotype was picked up many times. The CDR3 sequence is CASSESGTSVPGELFF. The CDR3 DNA follows: TGTGCCAGCAGCGAATCCGGGACTAGCGTACCCGGGGAGCTGTTTTTT. V usage is TRBV7-7 and J usage is TRBJ2-2; 10 bases map to TRBD2. V lost 5 bases, J lost 6 bases, and 9 bases stayed unmatched. CDR3 length: 16 amino acids. Germline CDR1 and CDR2: SSHAT and FNYEAQ (reference sequence).

This clonotype was seen at least ten times. This chain uses TRBV10-3 with TRBJ2-7; 13 bases align to TRBD2. J was trimmed by 2 bases and V by 6 bases; bases with no gene match: 13. There are 18 residues in the CDR3. Germline CDR1 reads ENHRY; CDR2 reads SYGVKD. DNA of the CDR3: TGTGCCATCAGGGTTAGCTCGGAGGGGACTAGCGGGGCCTACGAGCAGTACTTC. Translated: CAIRVSSEGTSGAYEQYF.

This clonotype was recorded many times. In nucleotides, the CDR3 is TGCAGTGCTAGAACTCGGGACACCCTTTCCGAGACCCAGTACTTC. Translated, it gives CSARTRDTLSETQYF. The rearrangement links TRBV20-1 to TRBJ2-5; weak D call: TRBD1 (6 bases). Per the germline V gene, CDR1 is DFQATT and CDR2 is SNEGSKA (reference sequence). CDR3 size: 15 residues. Trimming took off 2 bases at V and 5 bases at J, with 18 bases between the two ends.

This clonotype occurred a few times. CDR3 in amino acids: CASSYGGPYEQYF. In nucleotides, the CDR3 is TGTGCCAGCAGTTACGGGGGCCCCTACGAGCAGTACTTC. V gene TRBV6-5 combines with J gene TRBJ2-7; tentatively, D is TRBD1 (6 bases). From germline, CDR1 is MNHEY and CDR2 SVGAGI. Trimming pared 2 bases from V and 2 bases from J, leaving 7 bases between. This CDR3 contains 13 residues.

This sequence joins TRBV7-2 and TRBJ1-1; 11 bases agree with TRBD1. Trimming took 5 bases from V and 1 from J; bases not matched to a gene: 12. The CDR3 is 18 amino acids. Germline V gene data show CDR1 as SGHTA and CDR2 as FQGNSA. The DNA of the CDR3 is TGTGCCAGCAGCCCGACTACCGGGACAGGGGGTAGGAACACTGAAGCTTTCTTT. Its protein product is CASSPTTGTGGRNTEAFF.

CDR3 region: CSAEGDRGTDYEQYF. The CDR3 bases are TGCAGTGCCGAGGGGGACAGGGGTACGGATTACGAGCAGTACTTC. V is TRBV20-1 and J is TRBJ2-7, with 10 bases that match TRBD1. Germline values: CDR1 DFQATT, CDR2 SNEGSKA (reference sequence). J lost 4 bases, V lost 6 bases, and 12 bases had no gene match. The length of the CDR3 is 15 residues.

The sample holds a few counts of this clonotype. This sequence joins TRBV7-9 and TRBJ1-1; tentatively, D is TRBD1 (5 bases). V dropped 1 base and J dropped 4 bases, with 10 bases sitting between them. This CDR3 has 14 residues. Per germline, CDR1 SEHNR and CDR2 FQNEAQ (reference sequence). Written as DNA, the CDR3 is TGTGCCAGCAGCTTAGACGGGACGGGCACTGAAGCTTTCTTT. It translates to CASSLDGTGTEAFF.

Here the CDR3 reads CAWGDRRYEQYF. The CDR3 DNA is TGTGCCTGGGGGGACAGGCGTTACGAGCAGTACTTC. This sequence joins TRBV30 and TRBJ2-7; 8 nucleotides align to TRBD1. CDR1 and CDR2 (germline): GTSNPN, SVGIG (reference sequence). The CDR3 spans 12 residues. V lost 5 bases, J lost 4 bases, and 4 bases stayed unmatched.